The present TCR beta chain was sequenced within a study of blood T cell repertoires in COVID-19. The overall study: The United States, Italy and Spain supplied acute and convalescent COVID-19 samples. T cells, B-cell-depleted T cells, or PBMCs supplied cDNA or gDNA.

The authors' processing: By means of reference gene primer amplification, nucleated cell counts were estimated. TCRdb's copy holds only in-frame clones and misses some; the assay was immunoSEQ multiplex PCR. V, J and clone size are taken as reported in that table, and D and trimming were inferred from the DNA itself. The data show approximately 180,000 clones, roughly four fifths seen once. Trimming removed 4 bases at V and 1 base at J, with 10 bases between. Germline V CDR1 and CDR2: LNHDA, SQIVND (reference sequence). CDR3 length: 14 residues. This clone is classed as medium-sized (0.01 to 0.1%). The specimen was peripheral blood. The chain employs TRBV19 and TRBJ1-2; D not resolved. The sequence was collected from a woman of 80 years or more with COVID-19, enrolled during active disease. The CDR3 sequence: CASSRKGVNYGYTF. The CDR3 coding sequence is TGTGCCAGTAGTAGAAAAGGAGTTAACTATGGCTACACCTTC.